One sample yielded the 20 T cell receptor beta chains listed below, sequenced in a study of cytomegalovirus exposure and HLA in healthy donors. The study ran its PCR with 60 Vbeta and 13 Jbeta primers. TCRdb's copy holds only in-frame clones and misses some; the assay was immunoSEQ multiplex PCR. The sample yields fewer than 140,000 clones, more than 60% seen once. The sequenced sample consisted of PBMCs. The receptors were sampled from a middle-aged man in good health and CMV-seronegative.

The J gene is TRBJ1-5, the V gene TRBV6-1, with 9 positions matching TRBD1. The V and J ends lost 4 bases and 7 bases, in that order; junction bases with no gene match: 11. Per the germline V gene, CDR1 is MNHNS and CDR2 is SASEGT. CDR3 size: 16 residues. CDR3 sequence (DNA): TGTGCCAGCAGTGGGGGACAGGGAAGGGGCGTCCAGCCCCAGCATTTT. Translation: CASSGGQGRGVQPQHF.

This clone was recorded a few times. CDR3 DNA: TGCAGCGTTGGGACAGGGGCGGGGGAGACCCAGTACTTC. Its translation: CSVGTGAGETQYF. The genes are TRBV29-1 and TRBJ2-5; 9 bases map to TRBD1. Germline-derived CDR1 and CDR2 are SQVTM and ANQGSEA. The CDR3 consists of 13 residues. V lost 4 bases and J lost 5; bases outside the gene matches: 5.

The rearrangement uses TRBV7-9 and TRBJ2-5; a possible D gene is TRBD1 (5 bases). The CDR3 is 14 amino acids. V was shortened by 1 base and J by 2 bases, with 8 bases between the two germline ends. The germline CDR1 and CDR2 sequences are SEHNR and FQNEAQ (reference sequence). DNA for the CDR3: TGTGCCAGCAGCTTAGTAGGGGTTCAAGAGACCCAGTACTTC. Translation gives CASSLVGVQETQYF.

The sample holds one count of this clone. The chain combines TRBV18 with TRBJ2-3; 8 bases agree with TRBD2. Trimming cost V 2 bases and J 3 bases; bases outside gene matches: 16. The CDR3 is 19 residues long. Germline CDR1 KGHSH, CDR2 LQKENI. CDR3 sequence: CASSPTDLGFGGGTDTQYF. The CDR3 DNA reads TGTGCCAGCTCACCAACTGACTTGGGGTTTGGCGGGGGGACAGATACGCAGTATTTT.

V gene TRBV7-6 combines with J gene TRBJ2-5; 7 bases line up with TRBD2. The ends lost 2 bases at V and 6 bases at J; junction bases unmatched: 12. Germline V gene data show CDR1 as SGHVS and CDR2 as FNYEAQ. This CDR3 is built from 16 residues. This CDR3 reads CASSLTGGEGRKTQYF. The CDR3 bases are TGTGCCAGCAGCTTAACTGGAGGGGAGGGTAGGAAGACCCAGTACTTC.

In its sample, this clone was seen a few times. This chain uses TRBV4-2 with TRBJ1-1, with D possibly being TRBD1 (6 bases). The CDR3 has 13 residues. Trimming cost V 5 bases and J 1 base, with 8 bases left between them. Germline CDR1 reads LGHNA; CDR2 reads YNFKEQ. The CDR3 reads CASSTGRNTEAFF. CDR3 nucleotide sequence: TGTGCCAGCAGCACAGGGCGGAACACTGAAGCTTTCTTT.

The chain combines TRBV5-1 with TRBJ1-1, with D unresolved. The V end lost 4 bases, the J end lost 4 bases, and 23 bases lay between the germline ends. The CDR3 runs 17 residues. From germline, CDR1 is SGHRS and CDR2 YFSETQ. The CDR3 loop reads CASSATGSSGIGTEAFF. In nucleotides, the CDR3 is TGCGCCAGCAGCGCTACCGGGAGCTCGGGAATCGGCACTGAAGCTTTCTTT. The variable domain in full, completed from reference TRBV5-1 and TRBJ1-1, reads KAGVTQTPRYLIKTRGQQVTLSCSPISGHRSVSWYQQTPGQGLQFLFEYFSETQRNKGNFPGRFSGRQFSNSRSEMNVSTLELGDSALYLCASSATGSSGIGTEAFFGQGTRLTVV.

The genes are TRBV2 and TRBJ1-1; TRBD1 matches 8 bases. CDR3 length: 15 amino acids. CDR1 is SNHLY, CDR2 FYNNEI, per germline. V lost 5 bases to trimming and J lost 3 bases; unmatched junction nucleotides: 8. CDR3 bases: TGTGCCAGCAGTCGGACAGGGACTGCGGACACTGAAGCTTTCTTT. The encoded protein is CASSRTGTADTEAFF.

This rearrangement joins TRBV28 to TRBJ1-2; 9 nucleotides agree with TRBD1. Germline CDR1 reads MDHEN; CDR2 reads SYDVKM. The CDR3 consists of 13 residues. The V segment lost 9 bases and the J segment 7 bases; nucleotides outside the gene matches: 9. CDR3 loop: CASTNRGQGGYTF. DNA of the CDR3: TGTGCCAGTACGAACAGGGGGCAGGGTGGCTACACCTTC.

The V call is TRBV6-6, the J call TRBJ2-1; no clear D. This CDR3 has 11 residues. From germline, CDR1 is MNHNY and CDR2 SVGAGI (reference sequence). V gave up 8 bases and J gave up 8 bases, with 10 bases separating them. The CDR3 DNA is TGTGCCAGCTCCCTCGAGTATGAGCAGTTCTTC. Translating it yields CASSLEYEQFF.

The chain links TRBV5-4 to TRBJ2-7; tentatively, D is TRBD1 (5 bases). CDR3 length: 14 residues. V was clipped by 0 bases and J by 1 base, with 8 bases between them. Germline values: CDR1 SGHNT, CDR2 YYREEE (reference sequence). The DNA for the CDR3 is TGTGCCAGCAGCTTGGGGGGCAGGTCCTACGAGCAGTACTTC. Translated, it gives CASSLGGRSYEQYF.

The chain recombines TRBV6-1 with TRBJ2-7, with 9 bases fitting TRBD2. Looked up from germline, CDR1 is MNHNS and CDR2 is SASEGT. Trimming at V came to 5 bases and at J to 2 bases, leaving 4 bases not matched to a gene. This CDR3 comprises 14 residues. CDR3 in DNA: TGTGCCAGCAGTCAGCGGGGGGCGGCCTACGAGCAGTACTTC. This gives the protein CASSQRGAAYEQYF.

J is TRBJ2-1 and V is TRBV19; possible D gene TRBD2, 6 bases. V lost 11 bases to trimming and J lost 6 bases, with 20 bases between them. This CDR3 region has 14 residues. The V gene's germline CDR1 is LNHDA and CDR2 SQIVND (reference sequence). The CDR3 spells CAGGLKAGPNEQFF. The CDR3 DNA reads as TGTGCCGGAGGGTTAAAAGCAGGGCCCAATGAGCAGTTCTTC.

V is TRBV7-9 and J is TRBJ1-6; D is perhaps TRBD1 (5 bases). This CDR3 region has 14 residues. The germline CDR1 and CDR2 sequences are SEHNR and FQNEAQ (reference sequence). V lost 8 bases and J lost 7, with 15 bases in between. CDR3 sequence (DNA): TGTGCCAGCGGGAGGGGCCTATTCAATTCACCCCTCCACTTT. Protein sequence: CASGRGLFNSPLHF.

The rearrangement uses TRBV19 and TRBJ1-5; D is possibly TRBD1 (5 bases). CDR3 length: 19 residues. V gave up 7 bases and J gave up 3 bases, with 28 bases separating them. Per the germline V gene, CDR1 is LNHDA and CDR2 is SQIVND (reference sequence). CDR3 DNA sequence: TGTGCCAGTACCGCACTCCCCGGCGGGGGGGGTAGCTACAATCAGCCCCAGCATTTT. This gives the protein CASTALPGGGGSYNQPQHF.

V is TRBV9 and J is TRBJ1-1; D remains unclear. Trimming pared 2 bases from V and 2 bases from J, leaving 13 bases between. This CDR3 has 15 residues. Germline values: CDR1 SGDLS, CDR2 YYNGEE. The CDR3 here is CASSVDTGFNTEAFF. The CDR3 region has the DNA TGTGCCAGCAGCGTCGACACGGGGTTTAACACTGAAGCTTTCTTT.

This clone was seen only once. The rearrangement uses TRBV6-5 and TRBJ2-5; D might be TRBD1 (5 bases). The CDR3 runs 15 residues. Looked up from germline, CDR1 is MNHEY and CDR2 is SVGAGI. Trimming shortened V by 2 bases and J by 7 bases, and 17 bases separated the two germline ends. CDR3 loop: CASSYGTGKIGTQYF. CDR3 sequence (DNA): TGTGCCAGCAGTTACGGCACAGGCAAAATTGGGACCCAGTACTTC.

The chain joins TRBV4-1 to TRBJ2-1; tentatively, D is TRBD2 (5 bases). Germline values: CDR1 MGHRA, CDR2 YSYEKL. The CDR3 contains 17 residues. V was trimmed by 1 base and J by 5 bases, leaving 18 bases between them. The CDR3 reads CASSQVAQKRTHNEQFF. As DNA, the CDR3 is TGCGCCAGCAGCCAAGTAGCCCAGAAGAGGACTCACAATGAGCAGTTCTTC.

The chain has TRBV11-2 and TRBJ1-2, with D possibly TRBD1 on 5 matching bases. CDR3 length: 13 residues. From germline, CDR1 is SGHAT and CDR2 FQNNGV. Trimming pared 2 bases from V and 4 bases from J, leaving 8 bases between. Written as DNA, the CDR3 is TGTGCCAGCAGCTTAAGACAGACCTATGGCTACACCTTC. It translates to CASSLRQTYGYTF.

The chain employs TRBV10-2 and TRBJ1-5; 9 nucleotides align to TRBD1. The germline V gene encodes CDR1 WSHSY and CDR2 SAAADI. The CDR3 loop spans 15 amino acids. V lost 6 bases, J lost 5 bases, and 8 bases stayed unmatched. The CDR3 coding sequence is TGCGCCAGCAGCAAGGGACAGGGAACCTATCAGCCCCAGCATTTT. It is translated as CASSKGQGTYQPQHF.